This TCR beta chain was obtained from a study of blood T cell repertoires in COVID-19. Study details: From the United States, Italy and Spain came samples of acute and convalescent COVID-19.

The germline gives CDR1 SGHVS, CDR2 FQNEAQ. The CDR3 totals 15 residues. After removal of 5 bases from V and 0 bases from J, the junction contained 5 bases not matched to a gene. Profiled with immunoSEQ multiplex PCR; TCRdb holds only in-frame clones, not every one. The repertoire holds 250,000 to 350,000 clones, with around 89% as singletons. Study members were between roughly 18 and 100 years old and lived in fewer than 30 US regions. Participant-given clinical history determined each cohort assignment. This TCR derives from a woman aged 18-29 years with acute COVID-19. Sample: PBMCs or T cells enriched from blood (not recorded which). The chain couples TRBV7-8 to TRBJ2-3; 7 bases map to TRBD1. In nucleotides, the CDR3 is TGTGCCAGCAGCCCCGGGACAGCCAGCACAGATACGCAGTATTTT. Residues: CASSPGTASTDTQYF.